These 21 T cell receptor beta chains share one sample of origin, sequenced in a study of beta chain features in type 1 diabetes. Antigen specificity for these receptors is unknown. General observations from the study: People with Type 1 diabetes carried modestly yet significantly shorter TCRB CDR3s in all four CD4+ subsets.

Every bit of the isolated RNA underwent reverse transcription, so sequencing read expressed TCRB transcripts. The assay was immunoSEQ multiplex PCR, and TCRdb's table has in-frame clones only and misses some. The sample records under 350,000 clones, around 25% being singletons. The sample was naive CD4+ T cells from blood. These receptors were collected from a woman aged 25 to 39 with type 1 diabetes.

The chain links TRBV5-6 to TRBJ2-5, with D tentatively TRBD1 (5 bases). Looked up from germline, CDR1 is SGHDT and CDR2 is YYEEEE. Deletions cut 0 bases from V and 5 bases from J, with 17 bases between. This CDR3 has 16 residues. Written as DNA, the CDR3 is TGTGCCAGCAGCTTGGTGTCTAAGGGGCCGAGGGAGACCCAGTACTTC. Translating it yields CASSLVSKGPRETQYF.

The table lists this clone with a few counts. The chain joins TRBV4-1 to TRBJ2-7; D remains unclear. The CDR3 is made up of 13 amino acids. CDR1 is MGHRA, CDR2 YSYEKL, per germline. Trimming shortened V by 1 base and J by 1 base, and 5 bases separated the two germline ends. The CDR3 nucleotides are TGCGCCAGCAGCCAAGCTCCTTCCTACGAGCAGTACTTC. Protein: CASSQAPSYEQYF.

The V and J genes are TRBV29-1 and TRBJ2-2; 10 bases line up with TRBD2. The CDR3 is made up of 14 amino acids. The germline V gene encodes CDR1 SQVTM and CDR2 ANQGSEA. V lost 6 bases, J lost 5 bases, and 6 bases stayed unmatched. The CDR3 sequence is CSVLAGEVTGELFF. The CDR3 bases are TGCAGCGTCCTAGCGGGAGAGGTAACCGGGGAGCTGTTTTTT.

V usage is TRBV28 and J usage is TRBJ1-2, with D uncertain. The germline V and J ends were trimmed by 6 bases and 7 bases, with 15 bases remaining between them. The germline CDR1 and CDR2 sequences are MDHEN and SYDVKM. This CDR3 contains 13 residues. The chain's CDR3 is CASSLQSRGGYTF. Here the CDR3 DNA reads TGTGCCAGCAGCCTCCAGTCCCGGGGTGGCTACACCTTC.

The CDR3 coding sequence is TGTGCCACCAGCAGAGAGGACAGCTGGTTGGCCAAAAACATTCAGTACTTC. Translating it yields CATSREDSWLAKNIQYF. The chain is built from TRBV15 and TRBJ2-4, with a weak D call TRBD1 (6 bases). Between the trimmed V and J ends, which lost 0 bases and 1 base, there was a span of 13 bases. Germline V lookup: CDR1 LNHNV, CDR2 YYDKDF (reference sequence). This CDR3 contains 17 residues.

V usage is TRBV11-3 and J usage is TRBJ2-7, with D maybe TRBD1 (6 bases). V gave up 0 bases and J gave up 2 bases, with 14 bases separating them. In germline, CDR1 is SGHNT, CDR2 YENEEA. This CDR3 spans 16 amino acids. CDR3 bases: TGTGCCAGCAGCTTAGAGCTTGCGGACAGTCCCTACGAGCAGTACTTC. Translated, it gives CASSLELADSPYEQYF. Based on the CDR3 plus reference TRBV11-3 and TRBJ2-7, the full variable domain is EAGVVQSPRYKIIEKKQPVAFWCNPISGHNTLYWYLQNLGQGPELLIRYENEEAVDDSQLPKDRFSAERLKGVDSTLKIQPAELGDSAVYLCASSLELADSPYEQYFGPGTRLTVT.

This clone came up a few times. The rearrangement joins TRBV30 to TRBJ2-5; D might be TRBD1 (5 bases). This CDR3 is 13 amino acids long. Germline CDR1 reads GTSNPN; CDR2 reads SVGIG (reference sequence). V lost 2 bases, J lost 4 bases, and 11 bases lay in between. CDR3 in DNA: TGTGCCTGGAGTCGTGGTGGGGCAGAGACCCAGTACTTC. Protein: CAWSRGGAETQYF. Full variable domain (rest looked up from reference TRBV30 and TRBJ2-5): SQTIHQWPATLVQPVGSPLSLECTVEGTSNPNLYWYRQAAGRGLQLLFYSVGIGQISSEVPQNLSASRPQDRQFILSSKKLLLSDSGFYLCAWSRGGAETQYFGPGTRLLVL.

Of note for this clone: Other DNA sequences within the sample encode an identical CDR3. The chain carries TRBV7-3 and TRBJ2-1, with D possibly matching TRBD2 (5 bases). The V gene lost 5 bases and the J gene lost 2 bases, with 10 bases spanning the gap. Germline-derived CDR1 and CDR2 are SGHTA and FQGTGA. The CDR3 has 14 amino acids. In nucleotides, the CDR3 is TGTGCCAGCAGCGCGAGCGGCACCTACAATGAGCAGTTCTTC. This translates into CASSASGTYNEQFF.

This clone showed up just a few times. The rearrangement joins TRBV18 to TRBJ2-5, with 11 nucleotides matching TRBD2. Germline CDR1 KGHSH, CDR2 LQKENI. The length of the CDR3 is 17 residues. V lost 2 bases, J lost 1 base, and 6 bases stayed unmatched. The CDR3 DNA follows: TGTGCCAGCTCACCAAACCTAGCGGGAGGTGGCCAAGAGACCCAGTACTTC. This encodes CASSPNLAGGGQETQYF.

This clone appeared a few times. CDR3 coding DNA: TGCAGCGGCATACAGGCCATGAACACTGAAGCTTTCTTT. This sequence encodes CSGIQAMNTEAFF. J is TRBJ1-1 and V is TRBV29-1, with D tentatively TRBD1 (5 bases). CDR1 and CDR2 (germline): SQVTM, ANQGSEA. The CDR3 spans 13 residues. V shed 7 bases and J shed 0 bases, with 12 bases lying between them.

This clone has just a few counts. The V call is TRBV9, the J call TRBJ2-3; TRBD2 matches 12 bases. After removal of 3 bases from V and 3 bases from J, the junction contained 5 bases not matched to a gene. CDR3 size: 16 residues. Germline assignment: CDR1 SGDLS and CDR2 YYNGEE. For the CDR3, the DNA is TGTGCCAGCAGCGGCACCGGGACTAGCGGGACAGATACGCAGTATTTT. Translation gives CASSGTGTSGTDTQYF.

This clone was observed a handful of times. The genes are TRBV1 and TRBJ2-1; TRBD2, the D gene given by the table, was not confirmed from the DNA. TRBV1 is a recognized pseudogene. The CDR3 covers 16 residues. The CDR3 DNA is TGCACCAGCAGCCATCTCGCGGGAGTGTCCTACAATGAGCAGTTCTTC. Its protein product is CTSSHLAGVSYNEQFF.

The chain has TRBV9 and TRBJ1-1; D perhaps matches TRBD1 (6 bases). The CDR3 runs to 13 residues. CDR1 is SGDLS, CDR2 YYNGEE, per germline. The germline V and J ends were trimmed by 3 bases and 5 bases, with 11 bases remaining between them. In DNA, the CDR3 is TGTGCCAGCAGCGCGGACAGTTGGACTGAAGCTTTCTTT. As protein: CASSADSWTEAFF.

This chain joins TRBV28 and TRBJ1-2, with a tentative D call TRBD1 (5 bases). The germline V gene encodes CDR1 MDHEN and CDR2 SYDVKM. The CDR3 totals 13 residues. V dropped 2 bases and J dropped 2 bases, with 6 bases sitting between them. CDR3 protein: CASSLGANYGYTF. Written as DNA, the CDR3 is TGTGCCAGCAGTTTAGGGGCAAACTATGGCTACACCTTC.

This chain links TRBV11-2 with TRBJ2-7; D ambiguous. CDR1 SGHAT and CDR2 FQNNGV come from the germline V gene. V gave up 5 bases and J gave up 2 bases, with 10 bases separating them. The CDR3 runs to 13 residues. CDR3 bases: TGTGCCAGCAGCCCCGGGTTTACCTACGAGCAGTACTTC. Its protein product is CASSPGFTYEQYF.

This rearrangement joins TRBV6-5 to TRBJ2-1, with TRBD1 matching over 8 bases. The ends lost 2 bases at V and 9 bases at J; junction bases unmatched: 9. The CDR3 runs 15 residues. CDR1 is MNHEY and CDR2 is SVGAGI in the germline V gene. The CDR3, as DNA: TGTGCCAGCAGTTACAGCAGGGGGCGATGGGGTGAGCAGTTCTTC. Translated, it gives CASSYSRGRWGEQFF.

V gene TRBV21-1 combines with J gene TRBJ2-1; the tabulated D call, TRBD1, remains unverified against the DNA. TRBV21-1 is a pseudogene. CDR3 length: 16 amino acids. CDR3 protein: CASSRPLHRGYNEQFF. CDR3 DNA sequence: TGTGCCAGCAGCCGTCCCCTCCACAGGGGGTACAATGAGCAGTTCTTC.

This chain links TRBV7-9 with TRBJ2-5; D is perhaps TRBD2 (5 bases). In germline, CDR1 is SEHNR, CDR2 FQNEAQ (reference sequence). The CDR3 is 14 residues long. Trimming shortened V by 1 base and J by 5 bases, and 11 bases separated the two germline ends. In DNA form, the CDR3 reads TGTGCCAGCAGCTTAGATGGGAAGCGGGAGACCCAGTACTTC. Protein: CASSLDGKRETQYF.

The CDR3 DNA reads TGTGCCTGGAGTGACAGGGCACGATCTTACGAGCAGTACTTC. It is translated as CAWSDRARSYEQYF. The genes are TRBV30 and TRBJ2-7, with D perhaps matching TRBD1 (6 bases). The V gene's germline CDR1 is GTSNPN and CDR2 SVGIG (reference sequence). The CDR3 loop spans 14 amino acids. With 1 base removed from V and 4 bases from J, the gap between germline ends came to 14 bases. The entire variable domain, with the rest obtained from reference TRBV30 and TRBJ2-7, is as follows: SQTIHQWPATLVQPVGSPLSLECTVEGTSNPNLYWYRQAAGRGLQLLFYSVGIGQISSEVPQNLSASRPQDRQFILSSKKLLLSDSGFYLCAWSDRARSYEQYFGPGTRLTVT.

The sample holds a few counts of this clone. Other DNA sequences from this sample encode an identical CDR3 as well. The chain combines TRBV30 with TRBJ1-1, with no clear D. The germline V gene has CDR1 GTSNPN and CDR2 SVGIG (reference sequence). The V end was cut by 0 bases, the J end by 1 base, with 6 bases between. CDR3 length equals 13 residues. CDR3 in amino acids: CAWSVLRNTEAFF. The CDR3 DNA sequence: TGTGCCTGGAGTGTACTACGGAACACTGAAGCTTTCTTT.

This clone was counted a few times. This sequence joins TRBV29-1 and TRBJ1-5; TRBD1 might be the D (5 bases). This CDR3 is built from 13 residues. V was trimmed by 4 bases and J by 4 bases, leaving 11 bases between them. CDR1 and CDR2 (germline): SQVTM, ANQGSEA. Here the CDR3 reads CSVGGVLNQPQHF. The CDR3 nucleotides are TGCAGCGTTGGGGGGGTACTAAATCAGCCCCAGCATTTT.